A selection of T cell receptor beta chains follows, all from one sample in a study of shared clonotypes between healthy human individuals. The protocol was immunoSEQ multiplex PCR, while the TCRdb copy is restricted to in-frame clones and leaves out a portion. The sample carries about 2.4 million clones, approximately 94% recorded once. The sample comprised naive CD4+ T cells sorted from blood. These receptors all stem from a man between 18 and 29 years old in good health. CDR3s include the opening cysteine and the closing phenylalanine or tryptophan. A D gene is named only where the DNA matches it firmly. Size is omitted from some rows. Given values are once, few, many or a class for expanded clones.

-	TRBV10-2	TRBJ2-3	14	once	CASSRDLHRGTQYF	TGCGCCAGCAGCCGGGACTTGCACAGAGGTACGCAGTATTTT
-	TRBV6-5	TRBJ1-2	14	-	CASSYSRGDYGYTF	TGTGCCAGCAGTTACTCCCGGGGAGACTATGGCTACACCTTC
-	TRBV7-4	TRBJ2-4	17	-	CASSSKVGSKAKNIQYF	TGTGCCAGCAGCTCCAAGGTGGGGAGCAAGGCCAAAAACATTCAGTACTTC
-	TRBV21-1	TRBJ1-4	15	-	CASSKGCRVREKLFF	TGTGCCAGCAGCAAAGGTTGCAGGGTACGCGAAAAACTGTTTTTT
TRBD2	TRBV11-2	TRBJ2-1	15	-	CASSSGTSGYNEQFF	TGTGCCAGCAGTTCCGGGACTAGCGGTTACAATGAGCAGTTCTTC
-	TRBV2	TRBJ2-7	13	-	CASSEAYWGEQYF	TGTGCCAGCAGTGAAGCTTACTGGGGCGAGCAGTACTTC
-	TRBV12-5	TRBJ2-7	14	-	CASGLLSRTGEQYF	TGTGCTAGTGGTTTGCTGAGTAGGACGGGCGAGCAGTACTTC
-	TRBV11-2	TRBJ2-2	15	-	CASSPGHANTGELFF	TGTGCCAGCAGCCCAGGGCACGCGAACACCGGGGAGCTGTTTTTT
TRBD2	TRBV5-1	TRBJ2-5	16	-	CASSSDGLAGEETQYF	TGCGCCAGCAGCTCGGACGGACTAGCGGGGGAAGAGACCCAGTACTTC
TRBD2	TRBV5-1	TRBJ2-7	15	-	CASSFGSGGIYEQYF	TGCGCCAGCAGCTTCGGTAGCGGGGGAATTTACGAGCAGTACTTC
-	TRBV10-3	TRBJ1-5	13	-	CAISESQGQPQHF	TGTGCCATCAGTGAGTCCCAGGGACAGCCCCAGCATTTT
-	TRBV2	TRBJ2-1	14	-	CASSRGSNYNEQFF	TGTGCCAGCAGTAGGGGGAGTAACTACAATGAGCAGTTCTTC
-	TRBV28	TRBJ1-2	14	-	CASSLGQLFYGYTF	TGTGCCAGCAGTTTGGGGCAGCTATTCTATGGCTACACCTTC
-	TRBV20-1	TRBJ2-3	11	-	CSAREAGTQYF	TGCAGTGCTAGGGAGGCCGGTACGCAGTATTTT
-	TRBV7-8	TRBJ2-5	12	-	CASSRPQETQYF	TGTGCCAGCAGCAGGCCTCAAGAGACCCAGTACTTC
-	TRBV6-6	TRBJ2-7	13	-	CASTRQSSYEQYF	TGTGCCAGCACTAGACAGAGCTCCTACGAGCAGTACTTC
TRBD2	TRBV2	TRBJ2-7	18	-	CAGHRGYRTSGRGDEQYF	TGTGCCGGCCACAGGGGGTACAGGACTAGCGGGAGAGGCGACGAGCAGTACTTC
TRBD1	TRBV9	TRBJ2-3	14	-	CASSGGQGTDTQYF	TGTGCCAGCAGCGGCGGACAGGGGACAGATACGCAGTATTTT
TRBD2	TRBV10-3	TRBJ2-6	16	-	CAIRASGSPGANVLTF	TGTGCCATCAGAGCTAGCGGGAGCCCTGGGGCCAACGTCCTGACTTTC
TRBD1	TRBV5-4	TRBJ1-1	14	-	CASSFAGTVTEAFF	TGTGCCAGCAGCTTTGCCGGGACAGTCACTGAAGCTTTCTTT
TRBD1	TRBV27	TRBJ2-7	16	-	CASSFKPGQGGYEQYF	TGTGCCAGCAGTTTTAAGCCGGGACAGGGTGGTTACGAGCAGTACTTC
TRBD2	TRBV7-2	TRBJ2-1	15	-	CASSPFPQIAGGQFF	TGTGCCAGCAGTCCTTTCCCTCAAATAGCGGGAGGGCAGTTCTTC
-	TRBV19	TRBJ1-1	13	-	CASRMRGNTEAFF	TGTGCCAGTAGAATGAGGGGGAACACTGAAGCTTTCTTT
-	TRBV6-6	TRBJ1-2	13	-	CASSTPGIGGYTF	TGTGCCAGCAGTACCCCAGGGATAGGCGGCTACACCTTC
TRBD1	TRBV27	TRBJ1-4	16	-	CASSLSGTGGEEKLFF	TGTGCCAGCAGTTTAAGCGGGACAGGGGGCGAGGAAAAACTGTTTTTT
TRBD2	TRBV6-1	TRBJ2-3	15	-	CASSESGGQVDTQYF	TGTGCCAGCAGTGAAAGCGGGGGGCAAGTAGATACGCAGTATTTT
-	TRBV5-1	TRBJ1-6	14	-	CASSDGQVNSPLHF	TGCGCCAGCAGCGATGGGCAGGTTAATTCACCCCTCCACTTT
-	TRBV18	TRBJ1-2	12	few	CASSPNYYGYTF	TGTGCCAGCTCACCAAACTACTATGGCTACACCTTC